Each of the 4 T cell receptor beta chains below was sequenced from the same sample in a study of T cell responses to AZD1222 COVID-19 vaccine. Produced via immunoSEQ multiplex PCR; TCRdb's table is partial and in-frame only. The sample has 170,000 or so clones; around nine tenths are singletons. The sequenced sample was peripheral blood, obtained on day 0 of AZD1222 vaccination. The receptors originated from an adult in good health.

The chain links TRBV28 to TRBJ1-4; 9 nucleotides align to TRBD1. Per the germline V gene, CDR1 is MDHEN and CDR2 is SYDVKM. The CDR3 covers 15 residues. V gave up 6 bases and J gave up 4 bases; unmatched junction bases: 6. DNA for the CDR3: TGTGCCAGCAGGGGGGCGACAGGGGGTAATGAAAAACTGTTTTTT. It yields the protein CASRGATGGNEKLFF.

With respect to this clone: In the same sample, other DNA sequences code for this CDR3. The gene calls are TRBV3-1 (or the pseudogene TRBV3-2) and TRBJ2-5; D could derive from TRBD1 or TRBD2 (5 bases each). This CDR3 comprises 15 residues. Between the trimmed V and J ends, which lost 0 bases and 5 bases, there was a span of 13 bases. Germline V gives CDR1 LGHDT, CDR2 YNNKEL (reference sequence). CDR3 DNA sequence: TGTGCCAGCAGCCAAGATCCGGGGCCAAGGGAGACCCAGTACTTC. Its protein product is CASSQDPGPRETQYF.

The chain combines TRBV29-1 with TRBJ1-2, with 9 bases aligning to TRBD1. Germline V lookup: CDR1 SQVTM, CDR2 ANQGSEA. The CDR3 is made up of 17 amino acids. J lost 6 bases, V lost 4 bases, and 18 bases had no gene match. CDR3 bases: TGCAGCGTTGGACCTAGACGCTACCGGGACAGGGTCGATGGCTACACCTTC. This encodes CSVGPRRYRDRVDGYTF.

V usage is TRBV19 and J usage is TRBJ2-6; D uncertain. The V gene's germline CDR1 is LNHDA and CDR2 SQIVND (reference sequence). This CDR3 spans 13 amino acids. Trimming stripped 7 bases from V and 0 bases from J, with 4 bases between. In DNA, the CDR3 is TGTGCCAGTAAAACCTCTGGGGCCAACGTCCTGACTTTC. It is translated as CASKTSGANVLTF.